The clone carrying this T cell receptor (beta chain) occurred many times. The entry originates in a study of human T cells and chemical hapten exposure. Study-level information: 2% DPC applied to a 2 cm by 2 cm arm area sensitized donors.

As to time point: patch test 1, 2 weeks after DPC sensitization. Treatment described: therapeutic diphenylcyclopropenone sensitization with weekly scalp DPC. Via MiXCR, TCRdb re-called the RACE reads, giving one row per CDR3 protein. The table includes about 340,000 distinct CDR3 sequences, around 7% detected once. Germline-derived CDR1 and CDR2 are SEHNR and FQNEAQ (reference sequence). The CDR3 is 16 residues long. V lost 4 bases, J lost 4 bases, and 10 bases stayed unmatched. The chain links TRBV7-9 to TRBJ2-1; 7 bases match TRBD2. Sequenced material: whole blood, taken in connection with sensitization to the hapten diphenylcyclopropenone (DPC). The clonotype comes from a woman between 18 and 29 years old with alopecia areata. Some clones in this sample may be carry-over from other donors' samples. For the CDR3, the DNA is TGTGCCAGCAGCTCTCGGAGCGGGGCCATTTACAATGAGCAGTTCTTC. It translates to CASSSRSGAIYNEQFF. Variable domain in full (rest from reference TRBV7-9 and TRBJ2-1): DTGVSQNPRHKITKRGQNVTFRCDPISEHNRLYWYRQTLGQGPEFLTYFQNEAQLEKSRLLSDRFSAERPKGSFSTLEIQRTEQGDSAMYLCASSSRSGAIYNEQFFGPGTRLTVL.